The sequence of this T cell receptor (beta chain) was determined in a study of cytomegalovirus exposure and HLA in healthy donors. The CDR3 loop spans 18 amino acids. Germline CDR1 is KGHSH and CDR2 is LQKENI. V shed 4 bases and J 0 bases; nucleotides not matched to a gene: 13. Study results and caveats: A later analysis found most CMV-associated TCR beta chains apparently HLA-restricted. The listing of approximately 160 TCR beta chains classed them as cytomegalovirus-associated. Later analysis demonstrated an association between a missense DCLRE1C variant and TCR beta V- and J-gene trimming.

Comment on this clone: No antigen is known for it.

Use of 60 Vbeta and 13 Jbeta primers characterized the PCR. Assay used: immunoSEQ multiplex PCR; TCRdb lists only in-frame clones, some missing. The sample yields about 140,000 clones, approximately 80% seen once. This chain links TRBV18 with TRBJ2-3; 7 bases fit TRBD2. Specimen: PBMCs. The receptor was derived from a woman in her forties in good health and CMV-seropositive. CDR3 region: CASSQVLSSGVSTDTQYF. The DNA of the CDR3 is TGTGCCAGCTCACAGGTCTTATCCAGCGGGGTAAGCACAGATACGCAGTATTTT. The full variable domain, in which reference TRBV18 and TRBJ2-3 provide the parts outside the CDR3, is NAGVMQNPRHLVRRRGQEARLRCSPMKGHSHVYWYRQLPEEGLKFMVYLQKENIIDESGMPKERFSAEFPKEGPSILRIQQVVRGDSAAYFCASSQVLSSGVSTDTQYFGPGTRLTVL.